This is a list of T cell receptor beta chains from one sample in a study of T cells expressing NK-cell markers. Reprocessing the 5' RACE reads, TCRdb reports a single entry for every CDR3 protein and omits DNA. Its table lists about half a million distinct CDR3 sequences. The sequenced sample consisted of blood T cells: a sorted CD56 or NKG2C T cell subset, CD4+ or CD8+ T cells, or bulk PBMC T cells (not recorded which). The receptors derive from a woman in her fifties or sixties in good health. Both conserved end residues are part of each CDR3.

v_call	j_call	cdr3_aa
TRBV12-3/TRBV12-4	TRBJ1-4	CASTGQGSEKLFF
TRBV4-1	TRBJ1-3	CASSHLMNRGAGNTIYF
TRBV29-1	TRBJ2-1	CSVASGRAIEQFF
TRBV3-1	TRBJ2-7	CASSPASGGTYEQYF
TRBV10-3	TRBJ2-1	CASRHSRPEAYNEQFF
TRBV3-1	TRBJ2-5	CASSQGTTVRTQYF
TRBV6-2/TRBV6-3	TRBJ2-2	CASSTGDTNTGELFF
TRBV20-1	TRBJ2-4	CSARMPGGNIQYF
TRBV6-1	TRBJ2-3	CASYPSGARVSSTDTQYF
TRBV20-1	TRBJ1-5	CSASTGLPQPQHF
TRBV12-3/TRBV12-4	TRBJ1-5	CASSSQGLSNQPQHF
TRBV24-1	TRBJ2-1	CATSDLISSEQFF
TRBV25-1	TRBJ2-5	CASSFHRGVQETQYF
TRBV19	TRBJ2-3	CASSKSPRGAASTDTQYF
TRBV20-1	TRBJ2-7	CSANPLTSASYEQYF
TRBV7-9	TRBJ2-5	CASTPRGGQETQYF
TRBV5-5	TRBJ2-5	CASSLAGSGIETQYF
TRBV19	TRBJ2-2	CASIGGHLNTGELFF
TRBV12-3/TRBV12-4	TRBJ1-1	CACRFGGTEAFF
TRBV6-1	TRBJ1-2	CASSGQFSGYTF
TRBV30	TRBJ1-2	CAWSPTGRSLGYGYTF
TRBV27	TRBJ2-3	CASSSRLALTDTQYF
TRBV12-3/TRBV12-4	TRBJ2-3	CASRAGGRQKPDTQYF